Each of the 19 T cell receptor beta chains below was sequenced from the same sample in a study of identical twins. TCRdb redid the calling of the 5' RACE reads with MiXCR, one entry per CDR3 protein. Of some 440,000 distinct CDR3 sequences listed, around 24% are singletons. The sample was also reused in another study, on T cells expressing NK-cell markers.

The sequenced material came from CD4+ T cells sorted from blood. These receptors were obtained from a woman aged 18 to 35 in good health.

Note on this clonotype: At one end the junction does not follow the germline gene, possibly because of a read error. The chain recombines TRBV7-7 with TRBJ2-1; 12 positions match TRBD2. Germline CDR1 and CDR2: SSHAT and FNYEAQ (reference sequence). The CDR3 covers 19 residues. As DNA, the CDR3 is TGTGCTAGCAGCCCACGACTAGCGGGGGCTAAGAGCTCCTACAATGAGCAGTTCTTC. It is translated as CASSPRLAGAKSSYNEQFF.

The rearrangement links TRBV7-9 to TRBJ1-1; D unclear. The V gene lost 2 bases and the J gene lost 1 base, with 8 bases spanning the gap. Germline loops: CDR1 SEHNR, CDR2 FQNEAQ (reference sequence). There are 14 residues in the CDR3. The CDR3 sequence is CASSLTMGNTEAFF. The DNA of the CDR3 is TGTGCCAGCAGCTTAACGATGGGGAACACTGAAGCTTTCTTT.

The chain joins TRBV7-9 to TRBJ1-2, with unresolved D. The CDR3 sequence is 9 residues long. Germline V gene lookup returns CDR1 SEHNR and CDR2 FQNEAQ (reference sequence). V lost 4 bases to trimming and J lost 14 bases, with 8 bases between them. The CDR3 sequence is CASSSPKTF. The DNA for the CDR3 is TGTGCCAGCAGCTCGCCGAAGACCTTC.

The sample holds a few counts of this clonotype. The chain uses TRBV20-1 and TRBJ2-1; 7 nucleotides line up with TRBD1. This CDR3 region has 13 residues. Germline assignment: CDR1 DFQATT and CDR2 SNEGSKA (reference sequence). Trimming removed 6 bases from V and 10 bases from J; junction bases left unmatched: 12. The CDR3 nucleotides are TGCAGTGCCCAGCCAGACAGGGTGGGCGAGCAGTTCTTC. Translating gives CSAQPDRVGEQFF.

The J gene is TRBJ2-2, the V gene TRBV5-1, with 10 bases fitting TRBD1. Trimming removed 4 bases from V and 7 bases from J; junction bases left unmatched: 10. This CDR3 spans 16 amino acids. The germline CDR1 and CDR2 sequences are SGHRS and YFSETQ. Written as DNA, the CDR3 is TGCGCCAGCAGCCCCGGGAGGACAGGGGGTCGCGGGGAGCTGTTTTTT. This gives the protein CASSPGRTGGRGELFF.

V usage is TRBV2 and J usage is TRBJ2-4; D not resolved. The CDR3 has 14 amino acids. Deletions cut 4 bases from V and 2 bases from J, with 9 bases between. Germline loops: CDR1 SNHLY, CDR2 FYNNEI. The CDR3 bases are TGTGCCAGCAGTGTCGACCCGACCAAAAACATTCAGTACTTC. As protein: CASSVDPTKNIQYF. The variable domain in full, with the rest retrieved from reference TRBV2 and TRBJ2-4, is EPEVTQTPSHQVTQMGQEVILRCVPISNHLYFYWYRQILGQKVEFLVSFYNNEISEKSEIFDDQFSVERPDGSNFTLKIRSTKLEDSAMYFCASSVDPTKNIQYFGAGTRLSVL.

This clonotype came up a few times. The DNA of the CDR3 is TGTGCCAGCAGCTCCAAGCGGGGCTTCGGGGAGCTGTTTTTT. Its translation: CASSSKRGFGELFF. The rearrangement joins TRBV7-2 to TRBJ2-2; 7 bases agree with TRBD2. The germline CDR1 and CDR2 sequences are SGHTA and FQGNSA. This CDR3 is 14 amino acids long. V lost 4 bases and J lost 7; bases outside the gene matches: 6.

The chain uses TRBV20-1 and TRBJ2-1; 7 bases are a match to TRBD2. CDR3 length equals 14 residues. V was pared by 6 bases and J by 10 bases, with 15 bases of the junction left unmatched. The germline gives CDR1 DFQATT, CDR2 SNEGSKA (reference sequence). For the CDR3, the DNA is TGCAGTGCCCGGGGGGTGTACGGGAGAAACGAGCAGTTCTTC. It encodes CSARGVYGRNEQFF.

The chain recombines TRBV11-3 with TRBJ2-5; D uncertain. Germline loops: CDR1 SGHNT, CDR2 YENEEA. CDR3 size: 13 residues. The germline V and J ends were trimmed by 5 bases and 2 bases, with 9 bases remaining between them. CDR3 loop: CASSLFGQETQYF. For the CDR3, the DNA is TGTGCCAGCAGCCTGTTCGGACAAGAGACCCAGTACTTC.

The chain is built from TRBV18 and TRBJ1-6; 9 bases agree with TRBD1. This CDR3 is 16 amino acids long. Trimming at V came to 5 bases and at J to 3 bases, leaving 5 bases not matched to a gene. Germline CDR1 is KGHSH and CDR2 is LQKENI. The CDR3 nucleotides are TGTGCCAGCTCATCCTCGGACAGGGGCTATAATTCACCCCTCCACTTT. Translating it yields CASSSSDRGYNSPLHF.

The rearrangement uses TRBV20-1 and TRBJ2-1; TRBD2 might be the D (7 bases). In germline, CDR1 is DFQATT, CDR2 SNEGSKA (reference sequence). V dropped 5 bases and J dropped 7 bases, with 18 bases sitting between them. This CDR3 is built from 14 residues. CDR3 protein: CSASSQRDINEQFF. In nucleotides, the CDR3 is TGCAGTGCTTCATCCCAGCGGGACATAAATGAGCAGTTCTTC.

This clonotype was picked up a small number of times. The chain joins TRBV5-1 to TRBJ2-6; D could derive from TRBD1 or TRBD2 (5 bases each). V gave up 3 bases and J gave up 4 bases, with 23 bases separating them. CDR1 is SGHRS and CDR2 is YFSETQ in the germline V gene. This CDR3 region has 19 residues. DNA for the CDR3: TGCGCCAGCAGCTCGAACCCCGGGACGCCCTTGTTCGGGGCCAACGTCCTGACTTTC. This sequence encodes CASSSNPGTPLFGANVLTF. Supplemented by reference TRBV5-1 and TRBJ2-6, the full variable domain reads KAGVTQTPRYLIKTRGQQVTLSCSPISGHRSVSWYQQTPGQGLQFLFEYFSETQRNKGNFPGRFSGRQFSNSRSEMNVSTLELGDSALYLCASSSNPGTPLFGANVLTFGAGSRLTVL.

This clonotype has more than one count but fewer than ten. The CDR3 bases are TGCGCCAGCAGCTTGGCCAACGCTAACTATGGCTACACCTTC. Encoded protein: CASSLANANYGYTF. V and J are TRBV5-1 and TRBJ1-2, with no clear D. Germline loops: CDR1 SGHRS, CDR2 YFSETQ. The CDR3 has 14 amino acids. V dropped 0 bases and J dropped 0 bases, with 6 bases sitting between them.

The chain couples TRBV30 to TRBJ1-2, with D perhaps matching TRBD1 (5 bases). Germline CDR1 and CDR2: GTSNPN and SVGIG (reference sequence). The CDR3 runs 13 residues. The ends were cut back, 5 bases at V and 4 bases at J, with 14 bases in the middle. The CDR3 sequence is CAWWPGLRYGYTF. For the CDR3, the DNA is TGTGCCTGGTGGCCGGGACTGCGCTATGGCTACACCTTC. Full variable domain (missing parts from reference TRBV30 and TRBJ1-2): SQTIHQWPATLVQPVGSPLSLECTVEGTSNPNLYWYRQAAGRGLQLLFYSVGIGQISSEVPQNLSASRPQDRQFILSSKKLLLSDSGFYLCAWWPGLRYGYTFGSGTRLTVV.

V gene TRBV5-5 combines with J gene TRBJ2-5; tentative D call: TRBD1 (6 bases). V was clipped by 6 bases and J by 1 base, with 19 bases between them. Germline loops: CDR1 SGHKS, CDR2 YYEKEE (reference sequence). This CDR3 has 16 residues. CDR3 sequence (DNA): TGTGCCAGCAACAAGGGGGTACGGACCCTCCAAGAGACCCAGTACTTC. Residues: CASNKGVRTLQETQYF.

The rearrangement uses TRBV20-1 and TRBJ2-7; 11 bases map to TRBD2. V lost 6 bases, J lost 7 bases, and 14 bases stayed unmatched. CDR3 length: 15 amino acids. Germline values: CDR1 DFQATT, CDR2 SNEGSKA (reference sequence). The CDR3 nucleotides read TGCAGTGCGGAGAAGGGGACTAGCGGACTACGGGAGCAGTACTTC. Translating it yields CSAEKGTSGLREQYF.

This sequence joins TRBV20-1 and TRBJ2-5; 8 bases are shared with TRBD1. The CDR3 runs to 13 residues. V lost 5 bases and J lost 5; bases outside the gene matches: 7. The germline V gene has CDR1 DFQATT and CDR2 SNEGSKA (reference sequence). The DNA for the CDR3 is TGCAGTGCTGGACAGGGAAGGGAGGAGACCCAGTACTTC. Translated: CSAGQGREETQYF.

In this sample, this clonotype is medium-sized. The V and J genes are TRBV7-9 and TRBJ1-1, with a possible D match to TRBD1 (5 bases). With 5 bases removed from V and 4 bases from J, the gap between germline ends came to 11 bases. Germline values: CDR1 SEHNR, CDR2 FQNEAQ (reference sequence). This CDR3 has 13 residues. CDR3 nucleotide sequence: TGTGCCAGCAGCGAGCAGGGACCCACTGAAGCTTTCTTT. It codes for CASSEQGPTEAFF. Full variable domain (outside the CDR3, taken from reference TRBV7-9 and TRBJ1-1): DTGVSQNPRHKITKRGQNVTFRCDPISEHNRLYWYRQTLGQGPEFLTYFQNEAQLEKSRLLSDRFSAERPKGSFSTLEIQRTEQGDSAMYLCASSEQGPTEAFFGQGTRLTVV.

The chain recombines TRBV6-2 or TRBV6-3 with TRBJ1-2; TRBD1 aligns across 10 bases. The CDR3 contains 16 residues. V lost 0 bases to trimming and J lost 6 bases; unmatched junction nucleotides: 7. Germline V lookup: CDR1 MNHEY, CDR2 SVGEGT. The chain's CDR3 is CASSYSSRQGANGYTF. The CDR3 DNA follows: TGTGCCAGCAGTTACTCATCCCGACAGGGGGCTAATGGCTACACCTTC.